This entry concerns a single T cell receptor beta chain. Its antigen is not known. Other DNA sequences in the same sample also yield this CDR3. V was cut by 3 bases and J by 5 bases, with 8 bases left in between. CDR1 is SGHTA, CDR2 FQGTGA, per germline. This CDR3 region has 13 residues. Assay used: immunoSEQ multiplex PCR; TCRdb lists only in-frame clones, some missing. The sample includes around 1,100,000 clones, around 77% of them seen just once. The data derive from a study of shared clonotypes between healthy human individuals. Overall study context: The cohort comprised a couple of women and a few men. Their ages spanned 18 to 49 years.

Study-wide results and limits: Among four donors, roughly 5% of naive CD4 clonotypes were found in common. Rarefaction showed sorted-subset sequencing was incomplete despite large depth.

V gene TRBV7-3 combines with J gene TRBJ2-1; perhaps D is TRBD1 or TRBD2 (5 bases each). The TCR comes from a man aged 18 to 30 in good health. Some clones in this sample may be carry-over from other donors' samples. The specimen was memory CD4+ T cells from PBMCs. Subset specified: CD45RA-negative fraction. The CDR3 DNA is TGTGCCAGCAGCTTGGGACGCAACAATGAGCAGTTCTTC. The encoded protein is CASSLGRNNEQFF.